Presented here are 11 T cell receptor beta chains from one specimen sequenced in a study of cytomegalovirus exposure and HLA in healthy donors. PCR amplification relied on 60 Vbeta primers (plus 13 Jbeta primers). Assay: immunoSEQ multiplex PCR; the TCRdb copy retains only in-frame clones and omits some. The repertoire holds about 100,000 clones, with 75% as singletons. Sequenced sample: PBMCs. The receptors here all came from a male donor in good health and CMV-seropositive.

This clone has just a few counts. The chain uses TRBV7-9 and TRBJ1-5; 8 positions match TRBD1. CDR1 and CDR2 (germline): SEHNR, FQNEAQ (reference sequence). V lost 5 bases, J lost 5 bases, and 2 bases stayed unmatched. This CDR3 spans 13 amino acids. The DNA of the CDR3 is TGTGCCAGCAGCCTGACAGGGGATCAGCCCCAGCATTTT. Its protein is CASSLTGDQPQHF. The full variable domain, completed using reference TRBV7-9 and TRBJ1-5, is DTGVSQNPRHKITKRGQNVTFRCDPISEHNRLYWYRQTLGQGPEFLTYFQNEAQLEKSRLLSDRFSAERPKGSFSTLEIQRTEQGDSAMYLCASSLTGDQPQHFGDGTRLSIL.

The CDR3 sequence: CASNVSPTGRAYNEQFF. The CDR3 bases are TGTGCCAGCAATGTCAGTCCTACGGGCAGGGCTTACAATGAGCAGTTCTTC. The chain uses TRBV2 and TRBJ2-1; tentatively, D is TRBD1 (5 bases). The V and J ends lost 7 bases and 4 bases respectively, with 23 bases between them. CDR3 length equals 17 residues. Germline assignment: CDR1 SNHLY and CDR2 FYNNEI. Combining the CDR3 with reference TRBV2 and TRBJ2-1 gives the whole variable domain EPEVTQTPSHQVTQMGQEVILRCVPISNHLYFYWYRQILGQKVEFLVSFYNNEISEKSEIFDDQFSVERPDGSNFTLKIRSTKLEDSAMYFCASNVSPTGRAYNEQFFGPGTRLTVL.

The J gene is TRBJ2-5, the V gene TRBV19; D is possibly TRBD2 (5 bases). V lost 5 bases and J 1 base, leaving 17 bases between the germline ends. The CDR3 covers 16 residues. In germline, CDR1 is LNHDA, CDR2 SQIVND (reference sequence). CDR3 DNA sequence: TGTGCCAGTAGTGTACTTACTCCACGGGGCCAAGAGACCCAGTACTTC. It specifies CASSVLTPRGQETQYF.

A single count supports this clone. This chain connects TRBV5-1 to TRBJ2-3, with D tentatively TRBD2 (5 bases). The CDR3 has 18 amino acids. Germline lookup yields CDR1 SGHRS and CDR2 YFSETQ. V gave up 4 bases and J gave up 5 bases, with 26 bases separating them. The CDR3 coding sequence is TGCGCCAGCAGCCCCCCTATTAGCGCAGCATCCCCACAAGATACGCAGTATTTT. This codes for CASSPPISAASPQDTQYF.

The chain uses TRBV28 and TRBJ2-7; a possible D gene is TRBD2 (5 bases). The V end was cut by 8 bases, the J end by 5 bases, with 16 bases between. The germline CDR1 and CDR2 sequences are MDHEN and SYDVKM. The CDR3 sequence is 13 residues long. The CDR3 region has the DNA TGTGCCAGCGGTCCCTCGGACGGGAACGAGCAGTACTTC. This encodes CASGPSDGNEQYF.

With respect to this clone: Relative to the germline gene, one junction end is altered; a read error may explain this. The V gene is TRBV7-9, the J gene TRBJ2-3; TRBD1 matches 9 bases. CDR1 is SEHNR, CDR2 FQNEAQ, per germline (reference sequence). This CDR3 comprises 13 residues. DNA of the CDR3: TGTGCCAGCACCTTACAGGGGGCTGGGACGCAGTATTTT. Its protein is CASTLQGAGTQYF.

The chain uses TRBV7-9 and TRBJ1-4; 7 nucleotides align to TRBD1. Germline V gene data show CDR1 as SEHNR and CDR2 as FQNEAQ (reference sequence). The CDR3 sequence is 15 residues long. Unmatched junction bases numbered 8, after V lost 5 bases and J lost 5 bases. The CDR3 is CASSPNPTGNEKLFF. CDR3 bases: TGTGCCAGCAGCCCAAACCCGACAGGGAATGAAAAACTGTTTTTT.

The rearrangement links TRBV2 to TRBJ1-3, with a weak D call TRBD1 (6 bases). Trimming shortened V by 3 bases and J by 3 bases, and 12 bases separated the two germline ends. The CDR3 contains 15 residues. CDR1 SNHLY and CDR2 FYNNEI come from the germline V gene. The CDR3 coding sequence is TGTGCCAGCAGTGATGCGGGGGCGGTTGGAAACACCATATATTTT. Its protein is CASSDAGAVGNTIYF.

This clone was detected a few times. The chain recombines TRBV30 with TRBJ2-5; 7 bases are shared with TRBD1. From germline, CDR1 is GTSNPN and CDR2 SVGIG (reference sequence). The CDR3 extends over 14 amino acids. With 8 bases clipped from V and 3 bases from J, the junction kept 12 bases outside the gene matches. CDR3 residues: CASTLLTGEETQYF. The CDR3 DNA sequence: TGTGCCAGTACACTTCTCACAGGGGAAGAGACCCAGTACTTC. The complete variable domain, with remaining parts taken from reference TRBV30 and TRBJ2-5, reads SQTIHQWPATLVQPVGSPLSLECTVEGTSNPNLYWYRQAAGRGLQLLFYSVGIGQISSEVPQNLSASRPQDRQFILSSKKLLLSDSGFYLCASTLLTGEETQYFGPGTRLLVL.

The chain is built from TRBV6-6 and TRBJ2-5; D remains unclear. Matching the DNA end better, TRBJ2-7 makes the J call doubtful. Germline CDR1 reads MNHNY; CDR2 reads SVGAGI (reference sequence). The CDR3 contains 16 residues. The CDR3 reads CASSYSTLAEPYEQYF. The CDR3 DNA follows: TGTGCCAGCAGTTACTCGACTTTGGCGGAGCCCTACGAGCAGTACTTC.

The rearrangement links TRBV15 to TRBJ1-2; 12 bases agree with TRBD1. The CDR3 consists of 14 residues. V lost 3 bases to trimming and J lost 5 bases; unmatched junction nucleotides: 1. Germline CDR1 reads LNHNV; CDR2 reads YYDKDF (reference sequence). CDR3 DNA sequence: TGTGCCACCAGCAGGGGACAGGGGGCTTATGGCTACACCTTC. As protein: CATSRGQGAYGYTF.